The entry that follows covers one T cell receptor (beta chain) sequence. The CDR3 is 15 residues long. Germline values: CDR1 MNHEY, CDR2 SVGAGI. The junction had 10 bases not matched to a gene; V was cut back by 7 bases and J by 6 bases. Repertoires were generated with immunoSEQ multiplex PCR, while TCRdb's copy carries only in-frame clones and drops some. The sample lists roughly 300,000 clones, roughly three quarters occurring once. This record belongs to a study of cytotoxic CD8 clonotypes in ibrutinib-treated CLL. The chain carries TRBV6-5 and TRBJ2-1; 9 positions match TRBD1. The starting material was PBMCs, obtained at disease progression, from a patient treated with ibrutinib. The receptor comes from a human donor with chronic lymphocytic leukemia. This CDR3 reads CASTPNRGQGNEQFF. The CDR3 DNA is TGTGCCAGCACTCCCAACAGGGGGCAAGGCAATGAGCAGTTCTTC.